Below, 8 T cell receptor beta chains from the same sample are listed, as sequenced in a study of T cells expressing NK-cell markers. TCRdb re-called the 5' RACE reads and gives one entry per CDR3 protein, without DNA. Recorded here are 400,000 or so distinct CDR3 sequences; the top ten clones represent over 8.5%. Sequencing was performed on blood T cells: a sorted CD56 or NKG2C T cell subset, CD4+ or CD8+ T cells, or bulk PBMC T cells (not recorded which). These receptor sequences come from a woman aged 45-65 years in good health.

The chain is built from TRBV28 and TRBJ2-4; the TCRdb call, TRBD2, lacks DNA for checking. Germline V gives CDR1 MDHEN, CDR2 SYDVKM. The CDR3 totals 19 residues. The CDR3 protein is CASSLGRLDPRPSPYIQYF. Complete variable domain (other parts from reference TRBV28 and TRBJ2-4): DVKVTQSSRYLVKRTGEKVFLECVQDMDHENMFWYRQDPGLGLRLIYFSYDVKMKEKGDIPEGYSVSREKKERFSLILESASTNQTSMYLCASSLGRLDPRPSPYIQYFGAGTRLSVL.

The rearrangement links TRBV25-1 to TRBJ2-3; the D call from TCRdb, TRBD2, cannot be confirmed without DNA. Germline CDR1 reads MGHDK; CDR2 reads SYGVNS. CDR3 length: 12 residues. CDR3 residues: CATSGRAGTQYF.

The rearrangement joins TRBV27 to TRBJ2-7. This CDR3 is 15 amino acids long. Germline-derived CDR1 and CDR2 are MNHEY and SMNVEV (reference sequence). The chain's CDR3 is CASSFLGDSSYEQYF.

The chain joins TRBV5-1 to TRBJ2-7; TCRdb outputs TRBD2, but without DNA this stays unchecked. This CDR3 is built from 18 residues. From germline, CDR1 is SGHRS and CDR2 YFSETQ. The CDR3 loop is CASSYNFGDGSLTYEQYF.

The CDR3 sequence is CASSETIYEQFF. V is TRBV7-2 and J is TRBJ2-1; with no DNA, the TCRdb D assignment of TRBD2 cannot be verified. The CDR3 covers 12 residues. The germline CDR1 and CDR2 sequences are SGHTA and FQGNSA. Together with reference TRBV7-2 and TRBJ2-1, the CDR3 gives the full variable domain: GAGVSQSPSNKVTEKGKDVELRCDPISGHTALYWYRQSLGQGLEFLIYFQGNSAPDKSGLPSDRFSAERTGGSVSTLTIQRTQQEDSAVYLCASSETIYEQFFGPGTRLTVL.

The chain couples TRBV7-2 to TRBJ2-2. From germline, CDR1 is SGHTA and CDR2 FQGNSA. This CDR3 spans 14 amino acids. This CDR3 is CASRPTWVVGELFF.

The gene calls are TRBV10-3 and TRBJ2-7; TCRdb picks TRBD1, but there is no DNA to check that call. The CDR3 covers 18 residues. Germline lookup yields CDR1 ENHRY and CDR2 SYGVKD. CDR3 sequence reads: CAISNGKGSGALSYEQYF.

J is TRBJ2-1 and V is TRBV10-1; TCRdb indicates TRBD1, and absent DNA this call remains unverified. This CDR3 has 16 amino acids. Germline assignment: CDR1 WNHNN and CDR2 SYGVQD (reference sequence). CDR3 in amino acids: CATRQGAASGPNEQFF.